This T cell receptor (beta chain) was retrieved from a study of cytomegalovirus exposure and HLA in healthy donors. The study ran its PCR with 60 Vbeta and 13 Jbeta primers. Assay: immunoSEQ multiplex PCR; the TCRdb copy retains only in-frame clones and omits some. Among 150,000 or so clones listed, 77% were seen once. Trimming took off 4 bases at V and 4 bases at J, with 14 bases between the two ends. Germline V gene sequence: CDR1 SGHRS, CDR2 YFSETQ. There are 15 residues in the CDR3. The specimen was PBMCs. The receptor was isolated from a male donor in good health and CMV-seropositive. The J gene is TRBJ1-4, the V gene TRBV5-1, with D tentatively TRBD1 (5 bases). The CDR3 loop reads CASSATGTNNEKLFF. The CDR3 bases are TGCGCCAGCAGCGCCACCGGGACTAATAATGAAAAACTGTTTTTT. Variable domain in full (rest from reference TRBV5-1 and TRBJ1-4): KAGVTQTPRYLIKTRGQQVTLSCSPISGHRSVSWYQQTPGQGLQFLFEYFSETQRNKGNFPGRFSGRQFSNSRSEMNVSTLELGDSALYLCASSATGTNNEKLFFGSGTQLSVL.